These 18 T cell receptor beta chains originate from one sample sequenced in a study of OX40 agonist ivuxolimab in advanced cancers. Measured with immunoSEQ multiplex PCR; TCRdb has only the in-frame clones, and not every one. Altogether about 58,000 clones are present, 75% to 90% being singletons, with the ten largest covering less than 4%. Sequencing used CD4+ or CD8+ T cells sorted from blood, obtained in a trial of the OX40 agonist ivuxolimab. These receptors came from an adult with an advanced solid tumor such as melanoma, head and neck, liver or kidney cancer.

The chain carries TRBV7-2 and TRBJ2-7; 9 bases line up with TRBD1. The V segment lost 6 bases and the J segment 7 bases; nucleotides outside the gene matches: 16. The germline gives CDR1 SGHTA, CDR2 FQGNSA. The CDR3 runs to 16 residues. The CDR3 sequence: CASRHRDRALLGEQYF. DNA of the CDR3: TGTGCCAGCAGACACCGGGACAGGGCCTTGCTTGGAGAGCAGTACTTC.

In DNA, the CDR3 is TGTGCCAGCAGCCCCTCGTTTAGGGTGGATACGCAGTATTTT. Translating gives CASSPSFRVDTQYF. The chain carries TRBV6-1 and TRBJ2-3, with D unclear. The length of the CDR3 is 14 residues. Germline-derived CDR1 and CDR2 are MNHNS and SASEGT. The V gene lost 6 bases and the J gene lost 6 bases, with 16 bases spanning the gap.

The gene calls are TRBV5-1 and TRBJ2-3; D call uncertain. The V gene's germline CDR1 is SGHRS and CDR2 YFSETQ. V lost 3 bases and J lost 1, with 3 bases in between. The CDR3 spans 12 residues. In DNA form, the CDR3 reads TGCGCCAGCAGCTCAGGCACAGATACGCAGTATTTT. Protein sequence: CASSSGTDTQYF.

This clone was picked up a small number of times. The V and J genes are TRBV14 and TRBJ2-7, with 9 bases lining up with TRBD1. The germline V gene encodes CDR1 SGHDN and CDR2 FVKESK. The V and J ends lost 6 bases and 7 bases, in that order; junction bases with no gene match: 7. The CDR3 has 13 residues. As DNA, the CDR3 is TGTGCCAGCAGGGGGACAGGGCGGAAAGAGCAGTACTTC. This translates into CASRGTGRKEQYF. Supplemented by reference TRBV14 and TRBJ2-7, the full variable domain reads EAGVTQFPSHSVIEKGQTVTLRCDPISGHDNLYWYRRVMGKEIKFLLHFVKESKQDESGMPNNRFLAERTGGTYSTLKVQPAELEDSGVYFCASRGTGRKEQYFGPGTRLTVT.

The gene calls are TRBV7-9 and TRBJ2-7; 10 bases fit TRBD2. The CDR3 sequence is 14 residues long. The J segment lost 7 bases and the V segment lost 1 base, leaving 4 bases of the junction unmatched. Germline lookup yields CDR1 SEHNR and CDR2 FQNEAQ (reference sequence). The CDR3 reads CASSLGLAGEEQYF. The CDR3 DNA follows: TGTGCCAGCAGCTTAGGGCTAGCGGGGGAAGAGCAGTACTTC.

This sequence joins TRBV6-6 and TRBJ1-1, with a tentative D call TRBD1 (5 bases). CDR3 length: 14 amino acids. The germline V and J ends were trimmed by 2 bases and 3 bases, with 10 bases remaining between them. CDR1 and CDR2 (germline): MNHNY, SVGAGI (reference sequence). CDR3 nucleotide sequence: TGTGCCAGCAGTTACCCCTCGGGGGACACTGAAGCTTTCTTT. This codes for CASSYPSGDTEAFF.

The CDR3 loop reads CASRRQGPPGYEQYF. Here the CDR3 DNA reads TGTGCCAGCAGACGACAGGGGCCCCCTGGGTACGAGCAGTACTTC. J is TRBJ2-7 and V is TRBV6-6, with 8 nucleotides matching TRBD1. Losses at the gene ends were 6 bases for V and 4 bases for J; bases not matched to a gene: 11. The CDR3 extends over 15 amino acids. Germline CDR1 reads MNHNY; CDR2 reads SVGAGI (reference sequence).

The rearrangement joins TRBV7-9 to TRBJ2-1; D gene ambiguous. The CDR3 is made up of 11 amino acids. V was cut by 2 bases and J by 9 bases, with 5 bases left in between. Germline-derived CDR1 and CDR2 are SEHNR and FQNEAQ (reference sequence). The chain's CDR3 is CASSLMGEQFF. DNA for the CDR3: TGTGCCAGCAGCTTAATGGGTGAGCAGTTCTTC.

This chain links TRBV18 with TRBJ1-2; D might be TRBD1 (5 bases). Germline V gene data show CDR1 as KGHSH and CDR2 as LQKENI. Between the trimmed V and J ends, which lost 3 bases and 6 bases, there was a span of 8 bases. The CDR3 consists of 12 residues. The CDR3 DNA is TGTGCCAGCTCACCTTCGGGGGATGGCTACACCTTC. Protein sequence: CASSPSGDGYTF. The variable domain in full, completed from reference TRBV18 and TRBJ1-2, reads NAGVMQNPRHLVRRRGQEARLRCSPMKGHSHVYWYRQLPEEGLKFMVYLQKENIIDESGMPKERFSAEFPKEGPSILRIQQVVRGDSAAYFCASSPSGDGYTFGSGTRLTVV.

CDR3 residues: CASSSQKEGLGTQYF. Written as DNA, the CDR3 is TGTGCCAGCAGCTCCCAAAAAGAGGGTTTGGGGACCCAGTACTTC. This chain uses TRBV5-4 with TRBJ2-5; a possible D gene is TRBD2 (5 bases). Between the trimmed V and J ends, which lost 3 bases and 7 bases, there was a span of 19 bases. CDR1 SGHNT and CDR2 YYREEE come from the germline V gene (reference sequence). The CDR3 sequence is 15 residues long.

This chain uses TRBV5-4 with TRBJ2-3, with 10 bases identical to TRBD2. The CDR3 loop spans 16 amino acids. Germline V lookup: CDR1 SGHNT, CDR2 YYREEE (reference sequence). Germline trimming cut 3 bases from V and 3 bases from J; bases unmatched to any gene: 7. Here the CDR3 reads CASSSRTSGSTDTQYF. Written as DNA, the CDR3 is TGTGCCAGCAGCTCCAGGACTAGCGGTAGTACAGATACGCAGTATTTT.

The chain combines TRBV16 with TRBJ2-3; D gene ambiguous. Between the trimmed V and J ends, which lost 8 bases and 1 base, there was a span of 16 bases. This CDR3 spans 15 amino acids. Germline lookup yields CDR1 KGHSY and CDR2 FQNENV. The CDR3 is CASAQKGGGTDTQYF. CDR3 nucleotide sequence: TGTGCCAGCGCCCAGAAGGGTGGGGGCACAGATACGCAGTATTTT.

This clone occurred once. The gene calls are TRBV18 and TRBJ2-3; D might be TRBD1 or TRBD2, each matching 5 bases. CDR3 length: 14 amino acids. Germline loops: CDR1 KGHSH, CDR2 LQKENI. The V end was cut by 6 bases, the J end by 3 bases, with 13 bases between. This chain's CDR3 is CASSRGAGTDTQYF. In nucleotides, the CDR3 is TGTGCCAGCTCCCGAGGGGCCGGGACAGATACGCAGTATTTT.

This chain joins TRBV4-2 and TRBJ2-2; no reliable D call. This CDR3 is 15 amino acids long. Germline CDR1 and CDR2: LGHNA and YNFKEQ. Deletions cut 0 bases from V and 4 bases from J, with 9 bases between. The DNA of the CDR3 is TGTGCCAGCAGCCAAGATCCAAGTTTCACCGGGGAGCTGTTTTTT. Amino acid sequence: CASSQDPSFTGELFF.

V is TRBV6-1 and J is TRBJ1-6; possible D gene TRBD1, 5 bases. From germline, CDR1 is MNHNS and CDR2 SASEGT. The CDR3 is made up of 12 amino acids. V dropped 6 bases and J dropped 8 bases, with 8 bases sitting between them. The CDR3 sequence: CASSRRDSPLHF. In nucleotides, the CDR3 is TGTGCCAGCAGCCGCAGGGATTCACCCCTCCACTTT.

This CDR3 is CASSLDRLSNQPQHF. CDR3 coding DNA: TGTGCCAGCAGTCTAGACAGGCTGAGCAATCAGCCCCAGCATTTT. The genes are TRBV6-1 and TRBJ1-5; a weak D match, TRBD1 (6 bases). This CDR3 contains 15 residues. V was clipped by 5 bases and J by 1 base, with 12 bases between them. Germline CDR1 reads MNHNS; CDR2 reads SASEGT.

The chain links TRBV5-4 to TRBJ1-2; D might be TRBD1 (5 bases). Germline CDR1 is SGHNT and CDR2 is YYREEE (reference sequence). Trimming left V 0 bases short and J 4 bases short, with 10 bases between. This CDR3 has 14 amino acids. CDR3 residues: CASSLVQESYGYTF. The CDR3 nucleotides read TGTGCCAGCAGCTTGGTACAGGAGTCCTATGGCTACACCTTC. The whole variable domain, remainder taken from reference TRBV5-4 and TRBJ1-2, is ETGVTQSPTHLIKTRGQQVTLRCSSQSGHNTVSWYQQALGQGPQFIFQYYREEENGRGNFPPRFSGLQFPNYSSELNVNALELDDSALYLCASSLVQESYGYTFGSGTRLTVV.

This chain uses TRBV12-5 with TRBJ1-1; D gene ambiguous. CDR1 and CDR2 (germline): LGHNT, FRNRAP. Trimming stripped 6 bases from V and 0 bases from J, with 8 bases between. The CDR3 has 13 amino acids. CDR3 coding DNA: TGTGCTAGTGGGATGAACATGAACACTGAAGCTTTCTTT. Encoded protein: CASGMNMNTEAFF.